A selection of T cell receptor beta chains follows, all from one sample in a study of CD8 T cells in ankylosing spondylitis. MiXCR, run by TCRdb on the 5' RACE reads, gives a single entry per CDR3 protein. This sample has around 490,000 distinct CDR3 sequences, with about 5.4% found just once. Input material: blood, either unsorted or a sorted T cell fraction (not recorded which). These receptors all come from a male donor with ankylosing spondylitis. The CDR3 runs from the conserved cysteine through the conserved F or W. Each record gives: J gene, V gene, CDR3 protein.

TRBJ1-2,TRBV7-2,CASSPRTGWRSYGYTF
TRBJ1-6,TRBV7-2,CASSLRGGTDFPLHF
TRBJ2-7,TRBV10-3,CAISELGVPNEQYF
TRBJ1-2,TRBV4-2,CASSQDQQGGYTF
TRBJ1-2,TRBV18,CASSFDRTSYGYTF
TRBJ1-2,TRBV4-3,CASSQRDREGGYTF
TRBJ1-2,TRBV29-1,CSVEGTGGRYGYTF
TRBJ1-2,TRBV12-5,CASASRPGQGAKDYGYTF
TRBJ2-7,TRBV18,CASSPIEPGVSYEQYF
TRBJ2-2,TRBV7-2,CASSLPLGRDYTGELFF
TRBJ1-4,TRBV20-1,CSARDWGEVVANEKLFF
TRBJ2-3,TRBV10-3,CAISFRTDTQYF
TRBJ1-5,TRBV15,CATSRDRFGGFGNQPQHF
TRBJ2-2,TRBV7-2,CASSSRDRELFF
TRBJ1-1,TRBV20-1,CSANSGLGDTEAFF
TRBJ1-2,TRBV29-1,CSVPTAIGYTF
TRBJ1-6,TRBV20-1,CSARGGPSLGNSPLHF
TRBJ1-6,TRBV20-1,CSAPTDRDHSPLHF
TRBJ1-2,TRBV5-1,CASSRGTVNYGYTF
TRBJ2-3,TRBV2,CASSEIDAQYF
TRBJ2-7,TRBV7-2,CASSFSGSGSYEQYF
TRBJ2-6,TRBV4-1,CASNSVVGANVLTF
TRBJ1-2,TRBV28,CASSALGTAAGYTF
TRBJ2-5,TRBV3-1,CATSLLAGGQEPRETQYF
TRBJ1-1,TRBV9,CASSIDTVNTEAFF
TRBJ2-3,TRBV24-1,CATSLTDTQYF
TRBJ2-3,TRBV20-1,CSASRDRVADTQYF